This T cell receptor beta chain was retrieved from a study of blood T cell repertoires in COVID-19. Study background: The United States, Italy and Spain provided the acute and convalescent COVID-19 samples. T cells, B-cell-depleted T cells, or PBMCs provided the cDNA or gDNA that served as material.

Trimming left V 0 bases short and J 4 bases short, with 7 bases between. CDR1 is MNHEY and CDR2 is SVGAGI in the germline V gene. The CDR3 covers 14 residues. Original analysis: Reference gene primer amplification gave nucleated cell count estimates. Clones were sequenced by immunoSEQ multiplex PCR, and TCRdb holds only the in-frame ones, with some missing. V and J calls plus clone size are reproduced from that table; the DNA served to infer D and trimming. The sample records some 400,000 clones, almost 90% being singletons. The chain recombines TRBV6-5 with TRBJ1-5, with D maybe TRBD1 (5 bases). The specimen sequenced was peripheral blood. The sequence was collected from a young man with active or convalescent COVID-19. The CDR3 DNA reads TGTGCCAGCAGTTACTCAGGGGAAAATCAGCCCCAGCATTTT. It encodes CASSYSGENQPQHF.